The T cell receptor beta chain under discussion was sequenced for a study of blood T cell repertoires in COVID-19. The CDR3 sequence is 16 residues long. With 4 bases removed from V and 7 bases from J, the gap between germline ends came to 20 bases. Germline CDR1 is SEHNR and CDR2 is FQNEAQ (reference sequence). Using immunoSEQ multiplex PCR, the repertoire was profiled, and TCRdb retains in-frame clones only, with some absent. Of 90,000 to 150,000 clones detected, just over 70% appear once; the ten largest clones hold approximately 0.86%. The receptor was derived from a human donor with acute or convalescent COVID-19. The donor label of this sample is uncertain. The gene calls are TRBV7-9 and TRBJ2-1, with D possibly being TRBD1 (5 bases). Sequencing was performed on peripheral blood. The CDR3 loop is CASSWPQGEMRNEQFF. In DNA, the CDR3 is TGTGCCAGCAGCTGGCCCCAAGGGGAAATGAGGAATGAGCAGTTCTTC.